Below are 11 T cell receptor beta chains sequenced from a single sample in a study of siplizumab effects on memory and regulatory T cells. Method: immunoSEQ multiplex PCR; TCRdb's copy keeps in-frame clones and lacks some. The profile shows 100,000 or so clones, 80% to 95% of them singletons. The material sequenced was CD4+ T cells sorted from blood. The receptors derive from a human donor in good health.

J is TRBJ1-5 and V is TRBV29-1; tentatively, D is TRBD1 (5 bases). This CDR3 contains 13 residues. Germline lookup yields CDR1 SQVTM and CDR2 ANQGSEA. V was clipped by 7 bases and J by 1 base, with 11 bases between them. CDR3 in DNA: TGCAGCGCCACGGGGGGGAGCAATCAGCCCCAGCATTTT. It encodes CSATGGSNQPQHF.

The chain carries TRBV4-2 and TRBJ1-1; tentative D call: TRBD1 (6 bases). CDR3 size: 16 residues. The V end lost 1 base, the J end lost 0 bases, and 12 bases lay between the germline ends. Looked up from germline, CDR1 is LGHNA and CDR2 is YNFKEQ. The CDR3 nucleotides are TGTGCCAGCAGCCAAGTCACAGGGAGGGTGAACACTGAAGCTTTCTTT. It specifies CASSQVTGRVNTEAFF.

This rearrangement joins TRBV28 to TRBJ1-2; D gene unclear. This CDR3 comprises 11 residues. The germline gives CDR1 MDHEN, CDR2 SYDVKM. V lost 7 bases to trimming and J lost 4 bases, with 7 bases between them. As DNA, the CDR3 is TGTGCCAGCAACAAAGTCTATGGCTACACCTTC. It translates to CASNKVYGYTF.

The gene calls are TRBV19 and TRBJ2-3, with D uncertain. The CDR3 sequence is 14 residues long. Trimming removed 4 bases from V and 2 bases from J, with 10 bases in between. Germline CDR1 is LNHDA and CDR2 is SQIVND (reference sequence). This chain's CDR3 is CASSTVRYTDTQYF. CDR3 sequence (DNA): TGTGCCAGTAGTACGGTCCGGTACACAGATACGCAGTATTTT.

This clone was picked up a small number of times. The chain has TRBV28 and TRBJ1-2; 7 positions match TRBD1. Trimming cost V 10 bases and J 4 bases; bases outside gene matches: 6. The CDR3 has 12 amino acids. Germline V CDR1 and CDR2: MDHEN, SYDVKM. CDR3 protein: CATETGTYGYTF. DNA for the CDR3: TGTGCCACCGAGACAGGGACCTATGGCTACACCTTC.

The chain combines TRBV5-1 with TRBJ2-3, with D possibly being TRBD1 (5 bases). V was shortened by 0 bases and J by 1 base, with 6 bases between the two germline ends. The CDR3 spans 14 residues. Per the germline V gene, CDR1 is SGHRS and CDR2 is YFSETQ. This chain's CDR3 is CASSLEGGTDTQYF. The DNA of the CDR3 is TGCGCCAGCAGCTTGGAAGGGGGCACAGATACGCAGTATTTT.

The chain has TRBV30 and TRBJ1-1; D remains ambiguous. The CDR3 extends over 13 amino acids. Germline V gene lookup returns CDR1 GTSNPN and CDR2 SVGIG (reference sequence). Trimming took off 3 bases at V and 4 bases at J, with 12 bases between the two ends. CDR3 sequence: CAWSAVRGTEAFF. The CDR3 nucleotides read TGTGCCTGGAGCGCCGTACGGGGCACTGAAGCTTTCTTT. Based on the CDR3 plus reference TRBV30 and TRBJ1-1, the full variable domain is SQTIHQWPATLVQPVGSPLSLECTVEGTSNPNLYWYRQAAGRGLQLLFYSVGIGQISSEVPQNLSASRPQDRQFILSSKKLLLSDSGFYLCAWSAVRGTEAFFGQGTRLTVV.

The chain recombines TRBV19 with TRBJ2-1; D is possibly TRBD2 (7 bases). Germline CDR1 is LNHDA and CDR2 is SQIVND (reference sequence). This CDR3 spans 18 amino acids. Trimming left V 5 bases short and J 5 bases short, with 25 bases between. The CDR3 bases are TGTGCCAGTAGTTCCTTAATTCAGGGGCTAGCGGTTAACAATGAGCAGTTCTTC. Translating gives CASSSLIQGLAVNNEQFF.

The genes are TRBV10-1 and TRBJ1-1, with D possibly TRBD1 on 6 matching bases. Between the trimmed V and J ends, which lost 6 bases and 7 bases, there was a span of 18 bases. The germline V gene encodes CDR1 WNHNN and CDR2 SYGVQD (reference sequence). This CDR3 is 14 amino acids long. Written as DNA, the CDR3 is TGCGCCAGCAGCCCGGACAGCCGTAGGGATGAAGCTTTCTTT. It translates to CASSPDSRRDEAFF.

The rearrangement uses TRBV7-3 and TRBJ2-1; D not resolved. Trimming shortened V by 0 bases and J by 6 bases, and 6 bases separated the two germline ends. The CDR3 has 13 amino acids. The germline V gene encodes CDR1 SGHTA and CDR2 FQGTGA. The CDR3: CASSLTPTNEQFF. CDR3 bases: TGTGCCAGCAGCTTAACGCCGACCAATGAGCAGTTCTTC.

The chain employs TRBV2 and TRBJ1-5, with a tentative D call TRBD1 (5 bases). Looked up from germline, CDR1 is SNHLY and CDR2 is FYNNEI. V lost 6 bases and J lost 2, with 14 bases in between. The CDR3 covers 15 residues. Here the CDR3 DNA reads TGTGCCAGCAGGGCAGGGAAGTCGCGCAATCAGCCCCAGCATTTT. Its protein is CASRAGKSRNQPQHF.